Included here is one T cell receptor beta chain sequence, with context. Its antigen is undetermined. This table comes from immunoSEQ multiplex PCR, and its TCRdb copy is limited to in-frame clones, with some not included. The table records 80,000 or so clones, around nine tenths of them present only once. The sample belongs to a study of T cell responses to AZD1222 COVID-19 vaccine. Broader study findings: Only after the peak T cell response were repertoires sampled. CD4 TCRs covered the whole spike, strongest at regions 160-218 and 743-854. Donors in the cohort were predominantly white British and more often female, and clonal diversity was possibly underestimated. Only a handful of AZD1222 recipients, more than five in all, had baseline seropositivity.

Sequenced here: peripheral blood, sampled on day 0 of MenACWY control vaccination. The clonotype originates from an adult in good health.

DNA for the CDR3: TGTGCCAGCAGCTTAGGGATGCTAGGGCCCCAGCATTTT. Its protein product is CASSLGMLGPQHF. The chain employs TRBV7-2 and TRBJ1-5; no firm D call. CDR1 is SGHTA, CDR2 FQGNSA, per germline. The length of the CDR3 is 13 residues. V was pared by 1 base and J by 9 bases, with 10 bases between. The whole variable domain, remainder taken from reference TRBV7-2 and TRBJ1-5, is GAGVSQSPSNKVTEKGKDVELRCDPISGHTALYWYRQSLGQGLEFLIYFQGNSAPDKSGLPSDRFSAERTGGSVSTLTIQRTQQEDSAVYLCASSLGMLGPQHFGDGTRLSIL.